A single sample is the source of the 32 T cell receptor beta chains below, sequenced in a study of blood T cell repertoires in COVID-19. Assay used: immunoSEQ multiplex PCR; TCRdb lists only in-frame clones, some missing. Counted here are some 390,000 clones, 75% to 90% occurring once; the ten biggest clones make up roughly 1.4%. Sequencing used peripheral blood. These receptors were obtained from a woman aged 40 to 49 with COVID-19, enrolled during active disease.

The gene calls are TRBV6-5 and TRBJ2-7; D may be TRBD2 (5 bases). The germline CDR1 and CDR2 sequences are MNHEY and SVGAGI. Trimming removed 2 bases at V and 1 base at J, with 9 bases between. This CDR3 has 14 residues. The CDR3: CASSYAEGSYEQYF. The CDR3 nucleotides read TGTGCCAGCAGTTACGCCGAGGGATCCTACGAGCAGTACTTC.

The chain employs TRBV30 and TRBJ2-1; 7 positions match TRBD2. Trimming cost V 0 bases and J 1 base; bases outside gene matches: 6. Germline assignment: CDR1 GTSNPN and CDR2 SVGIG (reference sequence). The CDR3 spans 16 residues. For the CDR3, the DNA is TGTGCCTGGAGTGTACTTGGAGCGGGGTCCTACAATGAGCAGTTCTTC. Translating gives CAWSVLGAGSYNEQFF.

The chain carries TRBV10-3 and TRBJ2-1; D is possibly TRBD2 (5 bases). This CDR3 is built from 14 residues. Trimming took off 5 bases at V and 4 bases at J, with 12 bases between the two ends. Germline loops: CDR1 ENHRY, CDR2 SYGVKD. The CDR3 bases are TGTGCCATCAGTCCCAGCGGCCAGTACAATGAGCAGTTCTTC. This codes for CAISPSGQYNEQFF.

The CDR3, as DNA: TGTGCCAGTAGTGCCGGGACAGTCCGGGGCACAGATACGCAGTATTTT. Translated, it gives CASSAGTVRGTDTQYF. The chain has TRBV19 and TRBJ2-3; 7 bases map to TRBD1. The CDR3 totals 16 residues. Trimming removed 5 bases from V and 1 base from J; junction bases left unmatched: 9. Germline CDR1 LNHDA, CDR2 SQIVND (reference sequence).

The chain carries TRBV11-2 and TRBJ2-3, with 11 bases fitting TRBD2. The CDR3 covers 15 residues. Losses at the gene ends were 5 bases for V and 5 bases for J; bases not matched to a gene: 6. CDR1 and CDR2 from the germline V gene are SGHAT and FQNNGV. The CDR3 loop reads CASSISGGAIDTQYF. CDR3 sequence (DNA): TGTGCCAGCAGCATTAGCGGGGGGGCTATAGATACGCAGTATTTT.

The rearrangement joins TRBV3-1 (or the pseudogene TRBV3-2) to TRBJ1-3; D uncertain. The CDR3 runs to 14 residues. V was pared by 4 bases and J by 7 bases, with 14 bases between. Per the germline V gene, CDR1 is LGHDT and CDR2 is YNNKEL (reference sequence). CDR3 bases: TGTGCCAGCAGCCTCCGGGCCAGCGGGAACACCATATATTTT. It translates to CASSLRASGNTIYF.

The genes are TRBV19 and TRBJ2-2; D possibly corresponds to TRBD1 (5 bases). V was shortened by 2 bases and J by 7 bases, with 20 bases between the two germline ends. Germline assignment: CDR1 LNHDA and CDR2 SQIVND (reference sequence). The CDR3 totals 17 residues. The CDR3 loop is CASSISGHSISVGELFF. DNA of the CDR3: TGTGCCAGTAGTATATCCGGACACTCCATCTCCGTCGGGGAGCTGTTTTTT.

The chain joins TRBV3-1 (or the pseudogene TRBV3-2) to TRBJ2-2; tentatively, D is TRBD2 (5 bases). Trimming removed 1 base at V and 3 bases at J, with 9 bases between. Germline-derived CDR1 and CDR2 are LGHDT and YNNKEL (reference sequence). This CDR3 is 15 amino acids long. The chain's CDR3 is CASSQGWGDTGELFF. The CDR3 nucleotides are TGTGCCAGCAGCCAAGGATGGGGAGACACCGGGGAGCTGTTTTTT.

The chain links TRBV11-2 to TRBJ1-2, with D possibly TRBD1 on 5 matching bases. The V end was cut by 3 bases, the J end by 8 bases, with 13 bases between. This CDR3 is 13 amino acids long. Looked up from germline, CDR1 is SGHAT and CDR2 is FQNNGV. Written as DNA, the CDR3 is TGTGCCAGCAGCTTCAACAGGCCAGGAGGCTACACCTTC. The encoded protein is CASSFNRPGGYTF.

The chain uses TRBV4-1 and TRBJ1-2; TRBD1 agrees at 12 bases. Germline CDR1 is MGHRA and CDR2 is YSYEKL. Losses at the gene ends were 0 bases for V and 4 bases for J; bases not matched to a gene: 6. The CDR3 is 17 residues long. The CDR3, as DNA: TGCGCCAGCAGCCAAGATCCGGGGGACAGGGGGCTCTATGGCTACACCTTC. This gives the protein CASSQDPGDRGLYGYTF.

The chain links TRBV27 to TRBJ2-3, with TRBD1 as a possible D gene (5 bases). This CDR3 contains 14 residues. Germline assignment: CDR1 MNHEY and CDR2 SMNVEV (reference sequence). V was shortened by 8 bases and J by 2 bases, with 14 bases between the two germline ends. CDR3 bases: TGTGCCAGCCGACAGATTCAAAACACAGATACGCAGTATTTT. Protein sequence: CASRQIQNTDTQYF.

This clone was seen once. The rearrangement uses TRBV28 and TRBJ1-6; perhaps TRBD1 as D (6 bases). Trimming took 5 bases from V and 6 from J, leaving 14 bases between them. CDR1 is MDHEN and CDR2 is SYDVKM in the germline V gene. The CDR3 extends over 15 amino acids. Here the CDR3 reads CASSPATGPNSPLHF. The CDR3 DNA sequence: TGTGCCAGCAGTCCTGCGACAGGTCCTAATTCACCCCTCCACTTT.

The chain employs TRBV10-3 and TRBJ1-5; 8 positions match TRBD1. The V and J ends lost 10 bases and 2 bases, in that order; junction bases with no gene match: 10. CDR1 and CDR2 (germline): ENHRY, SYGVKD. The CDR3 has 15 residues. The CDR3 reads CATHPTGDRNQPQHF. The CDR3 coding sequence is TGTGCCACCCACCCGACAGGGGATCGCAATCAGCCCCAGCATTTT.

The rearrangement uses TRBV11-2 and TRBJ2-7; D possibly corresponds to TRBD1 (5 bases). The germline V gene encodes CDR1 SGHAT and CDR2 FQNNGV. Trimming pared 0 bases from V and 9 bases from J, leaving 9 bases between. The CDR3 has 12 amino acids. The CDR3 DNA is TGTGCCAGCAGCTTAGACCAGGGCGGGCAGTACTTC. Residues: CASSLDQGGQYF.

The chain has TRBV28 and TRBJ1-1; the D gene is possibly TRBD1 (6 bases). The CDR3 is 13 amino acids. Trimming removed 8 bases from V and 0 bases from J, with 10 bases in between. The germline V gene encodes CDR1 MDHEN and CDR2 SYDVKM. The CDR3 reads CASGGRMNTEAFF. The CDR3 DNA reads TGTGCCAGCGGGGGCAGGATGAACACTGAAGCTTTCTTT. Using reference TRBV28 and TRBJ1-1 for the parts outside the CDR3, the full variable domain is DVKVTQSSRYLVKRTGEKVFLECVQDMDHENMFWYRQDPGLGLRLIYFSYDVKMKEKGDIPEGYSVSREKKERFSLILESASTNQTSMYLCASGGRMNTEAFFGQGTRLTVV.

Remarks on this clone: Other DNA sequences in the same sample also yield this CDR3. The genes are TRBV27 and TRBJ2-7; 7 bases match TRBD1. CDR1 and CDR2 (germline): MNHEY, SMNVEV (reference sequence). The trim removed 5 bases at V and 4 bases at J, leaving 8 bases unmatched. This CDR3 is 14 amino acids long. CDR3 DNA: TGTGCCAGCAGTCTTACCGGGACAGCTTACGAGCAGTACTTC. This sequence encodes CASSLTGTAYEQYF.

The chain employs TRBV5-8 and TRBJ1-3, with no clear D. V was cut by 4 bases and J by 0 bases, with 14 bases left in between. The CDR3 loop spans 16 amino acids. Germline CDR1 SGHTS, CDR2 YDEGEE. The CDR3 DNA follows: TGTGCCAGCAGCCCCCGACAATTTCCCTCTGGAAACACCATATATTTT. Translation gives CASSPRQFPSGNTIYF.

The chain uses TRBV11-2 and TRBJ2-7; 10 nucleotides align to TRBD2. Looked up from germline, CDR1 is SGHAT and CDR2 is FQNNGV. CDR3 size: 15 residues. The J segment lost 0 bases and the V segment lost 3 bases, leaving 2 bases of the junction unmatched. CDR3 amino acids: CASSFGLADSYEQYF. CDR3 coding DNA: TGTGCCAGCAGCTTTGGACTAGCGGACTCCTACGAGCAGTACTTC.

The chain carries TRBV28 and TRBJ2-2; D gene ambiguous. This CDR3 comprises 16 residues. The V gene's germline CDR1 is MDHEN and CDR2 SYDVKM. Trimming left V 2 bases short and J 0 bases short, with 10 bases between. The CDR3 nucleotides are TGTGCCAGCAGTTTAAGATGGGCCACGAACACCGGGGAGCTGTTTTTT. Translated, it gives CASSLRWATNTGELFF.

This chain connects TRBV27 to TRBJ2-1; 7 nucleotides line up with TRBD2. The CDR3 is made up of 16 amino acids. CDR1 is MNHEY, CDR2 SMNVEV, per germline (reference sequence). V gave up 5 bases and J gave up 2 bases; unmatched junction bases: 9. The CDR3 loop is CASSGGISGTYNEQFF. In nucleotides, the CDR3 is TGTGCCAGCAGTGGGGGTATCAGCGGGACCTACAATGAGCAGTTCTTC.

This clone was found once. The CDR3 region has the DNA TGTGCCAGCAGTTTAACAGGGGCGGGTTTTGAAAAACTGTTTTTT. Its translation: CASSLTGAGFEKLFF. This rearrangement joins TRBV28 to TRBJ1-4; 7 bases line up with TRBD1. CDR3 size: 15 residues. CDR1 is MDHEN and CDR2 is SYDVKM in the germline V gene. Trimming took 2 bases from V and 7 from J; bases not matched to a gene: 7.

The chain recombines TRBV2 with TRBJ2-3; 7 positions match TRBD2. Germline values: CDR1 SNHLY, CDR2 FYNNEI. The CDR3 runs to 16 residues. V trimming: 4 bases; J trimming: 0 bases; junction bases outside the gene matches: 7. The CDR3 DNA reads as TGTGCCAGCAGTGGGGTAAGGCGGGGGAGCACAGATACGCAGTATTTT. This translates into CASSGVRRGSTDTQYF.

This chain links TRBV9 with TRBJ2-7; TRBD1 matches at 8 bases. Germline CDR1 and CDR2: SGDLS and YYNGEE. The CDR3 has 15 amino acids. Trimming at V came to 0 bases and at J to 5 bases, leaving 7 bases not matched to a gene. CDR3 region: CASSVGQGALDEQYF. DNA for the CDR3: TGTGCCAGCAGCGTAGGTCAGGGGGCGCTGGACGAGCAGTACTTC.

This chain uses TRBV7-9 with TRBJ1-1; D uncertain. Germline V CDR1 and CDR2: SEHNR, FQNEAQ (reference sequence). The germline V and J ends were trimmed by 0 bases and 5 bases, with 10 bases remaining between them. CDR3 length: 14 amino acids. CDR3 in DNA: TGTGCCAGCAGCTTAGCTGAGGATTGGACTGAAGCTTTCTTT. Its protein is CASSLAEDWTEAFF.

CDR3 coding DNA: TGTGCCAGCAGTTCGGACAGGGTAGACGTCTCGCAGTTCTTC. This codes for CASSSDRVDVSQFF. The chain joins TRBV6-6 to TRBJ2-1, with 8 bases matching TRBD1. Germline assignment: CDR1 MNHNY and CDR2 SVGAGI (reference sequence). The CDR3 sequence is 14 residues long. J lost 12 bases, V lost 4 bases, and 11 bases had no gene match.

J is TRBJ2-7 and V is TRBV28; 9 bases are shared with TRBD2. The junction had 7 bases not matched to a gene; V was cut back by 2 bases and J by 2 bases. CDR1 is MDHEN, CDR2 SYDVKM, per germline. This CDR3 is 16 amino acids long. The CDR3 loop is CASSLDDSSGAYEQYF. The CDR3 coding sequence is TGTGCCAGCAGTTTAGACGATTCTAGCGGGGCCTACGAGCAGTACTTC. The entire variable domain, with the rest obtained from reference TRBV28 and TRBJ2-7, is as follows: DVKVTQSSRYLVKRTGEKVFLECVQDMDHENMFWYRQDPGLGLRLIYFSYDVKMKEKGDIPEGYSVSREKKERFSLILESASTNQTSMYLCASSLDDSSGAYEQYFGPGTRLTVT.

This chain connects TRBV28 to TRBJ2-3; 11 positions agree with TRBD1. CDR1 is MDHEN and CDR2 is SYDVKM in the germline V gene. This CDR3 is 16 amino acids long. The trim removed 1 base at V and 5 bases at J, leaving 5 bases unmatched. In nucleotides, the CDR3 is TGTGCCAGCAGTTTATCTGGACAGGGGGCGGAAGATACGCAGTATTTT. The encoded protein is CASSLSGQGAEDTQYF. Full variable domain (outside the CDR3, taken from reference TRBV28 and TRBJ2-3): DVKVTQSSRYLVKRTGEKVFLECVQDMDHENMFWYRQDPGLGLRLIYFSYDVKMKEKGDIPEGYSVSREKKERFSLILESASTNQTSMYLCASSLSGQGAEDTQYFGPGTRLTVL.

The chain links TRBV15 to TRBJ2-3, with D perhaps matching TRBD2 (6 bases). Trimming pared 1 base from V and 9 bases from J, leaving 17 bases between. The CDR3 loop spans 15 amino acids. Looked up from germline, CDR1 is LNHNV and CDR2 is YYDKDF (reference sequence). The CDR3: CATSRAGTGDSTQYF. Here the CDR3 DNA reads TGTGCCACCAGCAGAGCAGGGACTGGTGATAGCACGCAGTATTTT.

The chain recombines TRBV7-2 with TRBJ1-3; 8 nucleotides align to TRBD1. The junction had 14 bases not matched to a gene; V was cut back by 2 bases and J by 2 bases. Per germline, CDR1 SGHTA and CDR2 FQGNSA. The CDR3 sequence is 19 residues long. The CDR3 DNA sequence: TGTGCCAGCAGCTTACAGAGCAGGGTCGGCAGGGGGCCTGGAAACACCATATATTTT. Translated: CASSLQSRVGRGPGNTIYF.

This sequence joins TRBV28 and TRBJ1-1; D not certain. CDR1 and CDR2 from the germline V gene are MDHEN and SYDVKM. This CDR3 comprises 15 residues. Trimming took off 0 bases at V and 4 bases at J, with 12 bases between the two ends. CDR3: CASSLWSGEGTEAFF. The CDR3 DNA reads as TGTGCCAGCAGTTTATGGTCGGGTGAAGGCACTGAAGCTTTCTTT.

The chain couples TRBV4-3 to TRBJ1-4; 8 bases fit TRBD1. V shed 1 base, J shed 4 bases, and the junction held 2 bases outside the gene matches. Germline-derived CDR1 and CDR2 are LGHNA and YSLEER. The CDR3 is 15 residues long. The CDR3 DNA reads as TGCGCCAGCAGCCAAGGACAGGGGATTAATGAAAAACTGTTTTTT. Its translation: CASSQGQGINEKLFF.

CDR3 sequence reads: CASSETGQPRASGNTIYF. The CDR3 bases are TGTGCCAGCAGTGAGACGGGACAGCCTCGCGCCTCTGGAAACACCATATATTTT. V gene TRBV6-1 combines with J gene TRBJ1-3; 7 nucleotides match TRBD1. The CDR3 consists of 18 residues. Germline V gene lookup returns CDR1 MNHNS and CDR2 SASEGT. Losses at the gene ends were 3 bases for V and 0 bases for J; bases not matched to a gene: 11.